This TCR beta chain was obtained from a study of blood T cell repertoires in COVID-19 (dated by TCRdb to 2019 to 2021). For the study in its entirety: Samples from collaborators originated in the United States, Italy and Spain and spanned both the acute and convalescent phases of COVID-19. Samples were obtained from the ongoing ImmuneRACE study (first 160 participants) and from over 1,000 subjects provided by 6 global collaborators. Deeply sampled blood TCRbeta repertoires from subjects exposed to, actively infected with, or recovered from COVID-19 were included in the dataset. The prospective study material was composed of cDNA or gDNA derived from T cells, B-cell-depleted T cells, or PBMCs. Sample metadata almost always included a de-identified subject ID, COVID-19 status, age in years and sex. Where available, HLA class I and class II types were taken from metadata supplied by the sample provider and were not determined by assay-based typing. The repertoires were released in a freely available public database meant as a resource for research on the immune response to SARS-CoV-2. What the work shows at the level of the full study, not this receptor alone: How much clinical and demographic metadata was included differed by source and by participant, and the metadata was provided uncurated.

Participants in the prospective study were aged roughly 18 to 95 years, lived in 20 to 30 United States geographic areas, and enrolled through a virtual design. In the prospective study, participants were assigned to cohorts based on the clinical history participants reported in a screening survey and a study questionnaire. Mobile phlebotomists in the prospective study collected whole blood, serum and a nasopharyngeal or oropharyngeal swab from every participant. Additional blood draws and questionnaires over an approximately 2-month period could optionally be provided by prospective study participants. Before DNA extraction, blood samples from the prospective study were shipped at room temperature or frozen. TCRbeta CDR3 regions were amplified from genomic DNA by means of the immunoSEQ Assay, a bias-controlled multiplex PCR. The authors' pipeline ran thus. The number of nucleated cells in each sample was estimated by amplification of reference gene primers within the assay. To quantify the absolute abundance of each unique TCRbeta CDR3 rearrangement, sequence reads were collapsed and filtered. For each sample, productive Simpson clonality was calculated as the square root of Simpson's diversity index across productive rearrangements. In its TCRdb copy, this immuneACCESS table keeps in-frame sequences only and misses some clones. Where compared with another copy, unresolved V genes explain less than half of these, and the others have no known cause. From that table come the V and J calls and clone size; the DNA was used to work out D and trimming. This sample is represented by roughly 180,000 clones; approximately 81% of them were singletons. The top ten clones comprise about 5.3% of the sample.

CDR1 and CDR2 were assigned from the germline V gene as SGHTS and YDEGEE. From the cysteine through the phenylalanine, the CDR3 covers 15 amino acids. Of all the DNA, just the CDR3 is kept, 45 bases in frame from base 1. In this sample, this clone turned up a few times. Its antigen is not yet known. An end of the junction does not agree with germline; a read error may underlie this. The chain links TRBV5-8 with TRBJ2-1; the D element might be TRBD1 or TRBD2, as each aligns at 6 bases. This TCR was sampled from a woman aged 40 to 50 with acute COVID-19. The sample consisted of PBMCs or T cells enriched from blood (not recorded which). CDR3 sequence: CASSLGGSSYNEQFF. At the DNA level, the sequence is TGTGCCAGCAGTTTGGGGGGCAGCTCCTACAATGAGCAGTTCTTC. Outside the CDR3, residues come from the reference TRBV5-8 and TRBJ2-1 proteins, so the full variable domain is: EAGVTQSPTHLIKTRGQQATLRCSPISGHTSVYWYQQALGLGLQFLLWYDEGEERNRGNFPPRFSGRQFPNYSSELNVNALELEDSALYLCASSLGGSSYNEQFFGPGTRLTVL.